Presented here are 19 T cell receptor beta chains from one specimen sequenced in a study of cytomegalovirus exposure and HLA in healthy donors (dated by TCRdb to about 2017). Library method: the immunoSEQ multiplex PCR assay. A mixture of 60 forward primers for TCR Vbeta segments and 13 reverse primers for TCR Jbeta segments was used in the multiplex PCR. TCRdb took this table from immuneACCESS and kept in-frame rearrangements with V and J called. Such tables lack part of the clones; where checked against another copy, unresolved V genes explain under half of the gap, and the rest is unexplained. The sample table holds 150,000 or so clones, of which around three quarters were seen once. Jointly, the top ten make up approximately 4% of the sample. The sample consisted of PBMCs. The receptors shown here come from a middle-aged woman in good health and CMV-seronegative.

There are a few counts of this clone. The chain combines TRBV4-1 with TRBJ2-1; 9 bases agree with TRBD2. The J segment lost 5 bases and the V segment lost 5 bases, leaving 7 bases of the junction unmatched. The CDR3 spans 15 residues. Germline V gene data show CDR1 as MGHRA and CDR2 as YSYEKL. The CDR3 DNA sequence: TGCGCCAGCAGCAAGCGGACTAGCGATAACAATGAGCAGTTCTTC. Protein: CASSKRTSDNNEQFF.

The V and J genes are TRBV28 and TRBJ2-1; 8 bases are shared with TRBD1. Germline CDR1 is MDHEN and CDR2 is SYDVKM. V was pared by 8 bases and J by 13 bases, with 7 bases of the junction left unmatched. CDR3 length: 11 amino acids. The CDR3 DNA follows: TGTGCCAGCGGGAACAGGGGGTCACAGTTCTTC. Protein: CASGNRGSQFF.

This sequence joins TRBV10-3 and TRBJ2-7; TRBD1 matches 10 bases. After removal of 10 bases from V and 5 bases from J, the junction contained 5 bases not matched to a gene. The germline gives CDR1 ENHRY, CDR2 SYGVKD. CDR3 size: 12 residues. This CDR3 reads CATRDRGDEQYF. CDR3 DNA: TGTGCCACCCGGGACAGGGGCGACGAGCAGTACTTC.

The gene calls are TRBV5-1 and TRBJ2-7; possible D gene TRBD1, 6 bases. This CDR3 is built from 16 residues. The germline V gene encodes CDR1 SGHRS and CDR2 YFSETQ. The germline V and J ends were trimmed by 0 bases and 2 bases, with 15 bases remaining between them. As DNA, the CDR3 is TGCGCCAGCAGCTTGGGAGGGGGTCCCTCCACCTACGAGCAGTACTTC. Its translation: CASSLGGGPSTYEQYF.

The rearrangement links TRBV29-1 to TRBJ2-4, with a weak D call TRBD2 (5 bases). V gave up 4 bases and J gave up 8 bases, with 15 bases separating them. Germline CDR1 SQVTM, CDR2 ANQGSEA. The CDR3 length is 13 residues. CDR3 sequence (DNA): TGCAGCGTTGCCGGGAAGAACATAGACATTCAGTACTTC. This gives the protein CSVAGKNIDIQYF.

Only a few counts were recorded for this clone. The chain recombines TRBV19 with TRBJ1-1; 7 bases map to TRBD1. The V gene's germline CDR1 is LNHDA and CDR2 SQIVND (reference sequence). V was clipped by 1 base and J by 10 bases; unmatched bases: 3. This CDR3 has 12 residues. This chain's CDR3 is CASSIAAGGAFF. The CDR3 DNA follows: TGTGCCAGTAGTATAGCGGCAGGGGGAGCTTTCTTT. The full variable domain, rest sourced from reference TRBV19 and TRBJ1-1, is DGGITQSPKYLFRKEGQNVTLSCEQNLNHDAMYWYRQDPGQGLRLIYYSQIVNDFQKGDIAEGYSVSREKKESFPLTVTSAQKNPTAFYLCASSIAAGGAFFGQGTRLTVV.

The rearrangement links TRBV28 to TRBJ1-1; D might be TRBD1 (6 bases). V shed 3 bases and J shed 3 bases, with 20 bases lying between them. Germline V CDR1 and CDR2: MDHEN, SYDVKM. This CDR3 has 17 residues. This CDR3 reads CASSFPRGRIRDTEAFF. The CDR3 DNA reads as TGTGCCAGCAGTTTCCCCAGGGGACGGATCCGCGACACTGAAGCTTTCTTT.

The chain joins TRBV30 to TRBJ1-1, with no clear D. The length of the CDR3 is 14 residues. Per the germline V gene, CDR1 is GTSNPN and CDR2 is SVGIG (reference sequence). Trimming removed 0 bases at V and 1 base at J, with 9 bases between. The CDR3: CAWSVPETNTEAFF. CDR3 coding DNA: TGTGCCTGGAGTGTACCGGAGACGAACACTGAAGCTTTCTTT.

DNA of the CDR3: TGTGCCAGCACTACCGGGACAGGGGGCAGGGCAGATACGCAGTATTTT. Amino acids: CASTTGTGGRADTQYF. The genes are TRBV28 and TRBJ2-3; 12 bases are shared with TRBD1. The CDR3 spans 16 residues. Germline V gives CDR1 MDHEN, CDR2 SYDVKM. Trimming took 7 bases from V and 4 from J; bases not matched to a gene: 9.

This chain joins TRBV2 and TRBJ1-2, with D tentatively TRBD1 (5 bases). V was pared by 6 bases and J by 7 bases, with 24 bases between. CDR3 length: 16 amino acids. Germline V gene data show CDR1 as SNHLY and CDR2 as FYNNEI. CDR3 sequence: CASRPPGMGSLGGYTF. CDR3 nucleotide sequence: TGTGCCAGCAGGCCTCCAGGGATGGGCTCATTGGGTGGCTACACCTTC.

The table lists this clone with a count of one. The V gene is TRBV12-5, the J gene TRBJ1-1; D gene ambiguous. The CDR3 covers 13 residues. Trimming removed 3 bases from V and 4 bases from J, with 9 bases in between. From germline, CDR1 is LGHNT and CDR2 FRNRAP. The CDR3 region is CASGLLEGTEAFF. The CDR3 DNA follows: TGTGCTAGTGGTTTATTGGAGGGCACTGAAGCTTTCTTT.

V and J are TRBV11-3 and TRBJ2-7, with 12 positions matching TRBD2. The length of the CDR3 is 16 residues. Unmatched junction bases numbered 8, after V lost 4 bases and J lost 4 bases. In germline, CDR1 is SGHNT, CDR2 YENEEA. The CDR3: CASSYTGLAGRYEQYF. The DNA for the CDR3 is TGTGCCAGCAGCTACACCGGACTAGCGGGACGTTACGAGCAGTACTTC.

V usage is TRBV4-1 and J usage is TRBJ2-2; D is perhaps TRBD1 (6 bases). Germline values: CDR1 MGHRA, CDR2 YSYEKL. Trimming left V 1 base short and J 4 bases short, with 10 bases between. The CDR3 extends over 15 amino acids. The CDR3 nucleotides are TGCGCCAGCAGCCAAGTGGGGGCGGGCACCGGGGAGCTGTTTTTT. Translated, it gives CASSQVGAGTGELFF.

This chain uses TRBV5-1 with TRBJ1-4, with D possibly TRBD1 on 5 matching bases. This CDR3 is built from 14 residues. The V end lost 1 base, the J end lost 7 bases, and 11 bases lay between the germline ends. CDR1 is SGHRS and CDR2 is YFSETQ in the germline V gene. The CDR3 protein is CASSLNPQGEKLFF. As DNA, the CDR3 is TGCGCCAGCAGCTTGAACCCCCAGGGTGAAAAACTGTTTTTT.

Concerning this clone itself: At one of its ends the junction is not consistent with the germline gene, which may arise from a read error. The chain is built from TRBV30 and TRBJ1-2, with TRBD1 matching over 8 bases. The CDR3 runs 12 residues. The germline CDR1 and CDR2 sequences are GTSNPN and SVGIG (reference sequence). The CDR3 region has the DNA TGTGCCTGGGGGAGGACAGGGTTCGGCTACCCCTTC. As protein: CAWGRTGFGYPF.

The rearrangement links TRBV27 to TRBJ2-3, with D uncertain. CDR1 is MNHEY, CDR2 SMNVEV, per germline (reference sequence). This CDR3 has 13 residues. Between the trimmed V and J ends, which lost 4 bases and 2 bases, there was a span of 7 bases. The CDR3 DNA reads TGTGCCAGCAGTTCGACTCACACAGATACGCAGTATTTT. It translates to CASSSTHTDTQYF.

CDR3 sequence reads: CASSQGEGRSYEQYF. For the CDR3, the DNA is TGCGCCAGCAGCCAAGGGGAGGGACGCTCCTACGAGCAGTACTTC. V gene TRBV4-1 combines with J gene TRBJ2-7; 7 bases align to TRBD2. The CDR3 has 15 amino acids. V gave up 1 base and J gave up 0 bases; unmatched junction bases: 3. Germline CDR1 and CDR2: MGHRA and YSYEKL.

The V gene is TRBV9, the J gene TRBJ2-1; TRBD1 matches 9 bases. Germline-derived CDR1 and CDR2 are SGDLS and YYNGEE. This CDR3 region has 16 residues. Germline trimming cut 2 bases from V and 6 bases from J; bases unmatched to any gene: 9. CDR3 in amino acids: CASSVPDRGWPNEQFF. The DNA of the CDR3 is TGTGCCAGCAGCGTTCCGGACAGGGGCTGGCCCAATGAGCAGTTCTTC. The full variable domain, completed using reference TRBV9 and TRBJ2-1, is DSGVTQTPKHLITATGQRVTLRCSPRSGDLSVYWYQQSLDQGLQFLIQYYNGEERAKGNILERFSAQQFPDLHSELNLSSLELGDSALYFCASSVPDRGWPNEQFFGPGTRLTVL.

V gene TRBV29-1 combines with J gene TRBJ1-1; D might be TRBD1 (5 bases). V was clipped by 7 bases and J by 5 bases, with 29 bases between them. This CDR3 is 17 amino acids long. Germline CDR1 is SQVTM and CDR2 is ANQGSEA. The CDR3 bases are TGCAGCGGGTTTTCTAGGGGCGCATGGGGAATAGAGACTGAAGCTTTCTTT. Translated: CSGFSRGAWGIETEAFF.